These 18 T cell receptor beta chains came from one sample sequenced in a study of blood T cell repertoires in COVID-19. Assay: immunoSEQ multiplex PCR; the TCRdb copy retains only in-frame clones and omits some. The table shows approximately 300,000 clones, with more than 75% occurring only once. The sequencing sample was made of peripheral blood. Receptors were obtained from a woman between 50 and 59 years old with acute or convalescent COVID-19.

The chain links TRBV30 to TRBJ1-5; 7 nucleotides line up with TRBD1. CDR3 length equals 19 residues. From germline, CDR1 is GTSNPN and CDR2 SVGIG (reference sequence). V lost 3 bases to trimming and J lost 0 bases; unmatched junction nucleotides: 17. The CDR3 DNA reads as TGTGCCTGGAGACCAAGGACAGGTGGACTTCGGTATAGCAATCAGCCCCAGCATTTT. It translates to CAWRPRTGGLRYSNQPQHF. The full variable domain, in which reference TRBV30 and TRBJ1-5 provide the parts outside the CDR3, is SQTIHQWPATLVQPVGSPLSLECTVEGTSNPNLYWYRQAAGRGLQLLFYSVGIGQISSEVPQNLSASRPQDRQFILSSKKLLLSDSGFYLCAWRPRTGGLRYSNQPQHFGDGTRLSIL.

J is TRBJ1-2 and V is TRBV28; no firm D call. Trimming stripped 5 bases from V and 4 bases from J, with 20 bases between. This CDR3 region has 16 residues. The V gene's germline CDR1 is MDHEN and CDR2 SYDVKM. This chain's CDR3 is CASSLIPLLRGYGYTF. The CDR3 bases are TGTGCCAGCAGTCTCATCCCACTTTTACGGGGCTATGGCTACACCTTC.

This clone has only one observation. The rearrangement links TRBV6-6 to TRBJ2-1; no firm D call. Trimming removed 4 bases at V and 3 bases at J, with 7 bases between. The CDR3 extends over 13 amino acids. Germline V gene sequence: CDR1 MNHNY, CDR2 SVGAGI (reference sequence). CDR3 coding DNA: TGTGCCAGCAGTTCCGACAACTACAATGAGCAGTTCTTC. Its translation: CASSSDNYNEQFF.

The chain recombines TRBV7-8 with TRBJ1-6, with 7 bases lining up with TRBD1. With V trimmed by 3 bases and J by 8 bases, 10 bases remained unmatched. From germline, CDR1 is SGHVS and CDR2 FQNEAQ. This CDR3 is built from 16 residues. The CDR3 coding sequence is TGTGCCAGCAGCTTTGCGACAGGGAAGGCGGATTCACCCCTCCACTTT. It codes for CASSFATGKADSPLHF.

V gene TRBV27 combines with J gene TRBJ2-1, with TRBD2 identical over 13 bases. V dropped 6 bases and J dropped 7; count of bases not matched to a gene: 6. Germline V CDR1 and CDR2: MNHEY, SMNVEV (reference sequence). This CDR3 is 15 amino acids long. The CDR3 coding sequence is TGTGCCAGCAGACTAGCGGGAGGGCCAGGAAATGAGCAGTTCTTC. Protein sequence: CASRLAGGPGNEQFF.

This rearrangement joins TRBV12-3 or TRBV12-4 to TRBJ2-1, with D possibly TRBD2 on 5 matching bases. V lost 3 bases and J lost 9, with 9 bases in between. CDR3 length: 12 amino acids. CDR3 protein: CASSFSSGEQFF. CDR3 nucleotide sequence: TGTGCCAGCAGTTTTTCCAGCGGTGAGCAGTTCTTC.

CDR3 protein: CASSSGTSNTGELFF. CDR3 coding DNA: TGTGCCAGCAGCTCCGGGACTTCGAACACCGGGGAGCTGTTTTTT. V and J are TRBV7-3 and TRBJ2-2, with D maybe TRBD2 (6 bases). The CDR3 runs to 15 residues. With 4 bases removed from V and 0 bases from J, the gap between germline ends came to 9 bases. Germline loops: CDR1 SGHTA, CDR2 FQGTGA.

With regard to this clone: The sample contains more than one DNA sequence encoding this CDR3. This chain joins TRBV2 and TRBJ1-1, with D possibly matching TRBD1 (6 bases). The CDR3 loop spans 13 amino acids. Germline CDR1 reads SNHLY; CDR2 reads FYNNEI. The ends were cut back, 8 bases at V and 1 base at J, with 11 bases in the middle. This chain's CDR3 is CASSGQRNTEAFF. CDR3 nucleotides: TGTGCCAGCTCCGGACAGAGGAACACTGAAGCTTTCTTT. Variable domain in full (rest from reference TRBV2 and TRBJ1-1): EPEVTQTPSHQVTQMGQEVILRCVPISNHLYFYWYRQILGQKVEFLVSFYNNEISEKSEIFDDQFSVERPDGSNFTLKIRSTKLEDSAMYFCASSGQRNTEAFFGQGTRLTVV.

The gene calls are TRBV28 and TRBJ1-4; 10 bases match TRBD1. V was pared by 6 bases and J by 8 bases, with 3 bases of the junction left unmatched. CDR1 is MDHEN, CDR2 SYDVKM, per germline. The CDR3 length is 13 residues. Here the CDR3 DNA reads TGTGCCAGCAGGTGGACAGGGGGGGAAAAACTGTTTTTT. It is translated as CASRWTGGEKLFF.

The chain employs TRBV6-5 and TRBJ1-6; D perhaps matches TRBD1 (6 bases). This CDR3 is built from 14 residues. Germline V gene sequence: CDR1 MNHEY, CDR2 SVGAGI. Trimming removed 7 bases at V and 7 bases at J, with 14 bases between. CDR3 coding DNA: TGTGCCAGCACCCCAGCCAGGGGAAATTCACCCCTCCACTTT. As protein: CASTPARGNSPLHF.

This rearrangement joins TRBV20-1 to TRBJ1-5; D gene uncertain. CDR3 length: 10 residues. From germline, CDR1 is DFQATT and CDR2 SNEGSKA (reference sequence). V lost 5 bases to trimming and J lost 10 bases, with 9 bases between them. CDR3 in amino acids: CSADQIPQHF. CDR3 bases: TGCAGTGCTGATCAGATCCCCCAGCATTTT.

This chain joins TRBV6-5 and TRBJ2-7; 12 bases line up with TRBD2. The CDR3 length is 16 residues. V lost 4 bases to trimming and J lost 1 base; unmatched junction nucleotides: 5. Germline CDR1 MNHEY, CDR2 SVGAGI. The CDR3 coding sequence is TGTGCCAGCAGTTGGAGGACTAGCGGGAATTCCTACGAGCAGTACTTC. It is translated as CASSWRTSGNSYEQYF.

CDR3 protein: CATQGLAGELFF. The DNA of the CDR3 is TGTGCAACACAGGGTTTGGCCGGGGAGCTGTTTTTT. The chain carries TRBV28 and TRBJ2-2; D may be TRBD1 (6 bases). The CDR3 runs to 12 residues. Per germline, CDR1 MDHEN and CDR2 SYDVKM. The variable domain in full, completed from reference TRBV28 and TRBJ2-2, reads DVKVTQSSRYLVKRTGEKVFLECVQDMDHENMFWYRQDPGLGLRLIYFSYDVKMKEKGDIPEGYSVSREKKERFSLILESASTNQTSMYLCATQGLAGELFFGEGSRLTVL.

CDR3 nucleotide sequence: TGTGCCAGCAGTTTAATCCAGCGGGGGTACAATGAGCAGTTCTTC. It translates to CASSLIQRGYNEQFF. The chain has TRBV28 and TRBJ2-1; 8 bases are a match to TRBD2. This CDR3 is built from 15 residues. CDR1 is MDHEN, CDR2 SYDVKM, per germline. The V gene end was trimmed by 2 bases and the J gene end by 4 bases; junction bases not matched to a gene: 4.

This clone was seen more than once but under ten times. The chain combines TRBV27 with TRBJ1-2, with 11 bases fitting TRBD1. V gave up 6 bases and J gave up 3 bases; unmatched junction bases: 3. The CDR3 has 14 residues. Germline V gene sequence: CDR1 MNHEY, CDR2 SMNVEV (reference sequence). The CDR3, as DNA: TGTGCCAGCAGCTCGGGACAGGGGGACTATGGCTACACCTTC. Translating gives CASSSGQGDYGYTF.

This chain uses TRBV4-2 with TRBJ2-6; possible D gene TRBD2, 6 bases. The germline V gene encodes CDR1 LGHNA and CDR2 YNFKEQ. V was clipped by 0 bases and J by 4 bases, with 10 bases between them. CDR3 size: 16 residues. CDR3 amino acids: CASSQDMGLGANVLTF. DNA for the CDR3: TGTGCCAGCAGCCAAGATATGGGACTCGGGGCCAACGTCCTGACTTTC.

This chain connects TRBV10-2 to TRBJ1-5; 8 bases are shared with TRBD1. The CDR3 has 14 residues. V was clipped by 7 bases and J by 5 bases; unmatched bases: 7. Germline V lookup: CDR1 WSHSY, CDR2 SAAADI. CDR3 sequence reads: CASTPDREYQPQHF. CDR3 DNA: TGCGCCAGCACTCCGGACAGGGAGTATCAGCCCCAGCATTTT.

This rearrangement joins TRBV23-1 to TRBJ1-1; 7 positions agree with TRBD1. TRBV23-1 counts as an open reading frame of uncertain function. Trimming removed 0 bases from V and 0 bases from J; junction bases left unmatched: 7. The CDR3 runs to 17 residues. The CDR3 loop is CASSQSGQLLMNTEAFF. The CDR3 nucleotides are TGCGCCAGCAGTCAATCGGGACAGCTCCTAATGAACACTGAAGCTTTCTTT.